The 29 T cell receptor beta chains presented below share a single source sample, sequenced in a study of T cell repertoires in cytomegalovirus infection. TCRdb ran MiXCR on the reads and lists one entry per CDR3 protein. Of some 200,000 distinct CDR3 sequences listed, 38% are singletons. Antigen specificity for these receptors is unknown. Sequencing used CD8+ T cells from cultured PBMCs, obtained from culture after CMV antigen stimulation. The origin of the receptors is a human donor in good health (CMV status not recorded). Some clones in this sample may be carry-over from other donors' samples.

This rearrangement joins TRBV27 to TRBJ1-1; TRBD1 might be the D (6 bases). Germline V gene data show CDR1 as MNHEY and CDR2 as SMNVEV (reference sequence). V lost 7 bases to trimming and J lost 1 base, with 16 bases between them. The CDR3 consists of 15 residues. DNA for the CDR3: TGTGCCAGCAACCCAGGGGACGGATCGAACACTGAAGCTTTCTTT. Protein sequence: CASNPGDGSNTEAFF.

This chain uses TRBV11-2 with TRBJ2-7; D uncertain. Deletions cut 1 base from V and 2 bases from J, with 9 bases between. The CDR3 spans 14 residues. CDR1 is SGHAT and CDR2 is FQNNGV in the germline V gene. The CDR3: CASSLVSAAYEQYF. CDR3 DNA: TGTGCCAGCAGCTTAGTATCAGCTGCCTACGAGCAGTACTTC.

The genes are TRBV27 and TRBJ2-3; 8 positions match TRBD1. V gave up 5 bases and J gave up 3 bases; unmatched junction bases: 4. Germline CDR1 is MNHEY and CDR2 is SMNVEV (reference sequence). The length of the CDR3 is 14 residues. Here the CDR3 DNA reads TGTGCCAGCAGTCGGCGACAGGGGACAGATACGCAGTATTTT. Translation: CASSRRQGTDTQYF.

This clonotype has a handful of counts. The V gene is TRBV4-1, the J gene TRBJ1-5; a possible D gene is TRBD1 (6 bases). V was trimmed by 0 bases and J by 1 base, leaving 10 bases between them. CDR3 size: 16 residues. Germline CDR1 and CDR2: MGHRA and YSYEKL. The CDR3 sequence is CASSQEQGRSNQPQHF. DNA for the CDR3: TGCGCCAGCAGCCAAGAGCAGGGGCGCAGCAATCAGCCCCAGCATTTT.

The rearrangement uses TRBV7-9 and TRBJ2-3; D not certain. Trimming shortened V by 1 base and J by 0 bases, and 14 bases separated the two germline ends. Germline CDR1 and CDR2: SEHNR and FQNEAQ (reference sequence). CDR3 length: 17 residues. DNA for the CDR3: TGTGCCAGCAGCTTAGGAGCAGAAGTGCCAAGCACAGATACGCAGTATTTT. It specifies CASSLGAEVPSTDTQYF. Looking up the rest from reference TRBV7-9 and TRBJ2-3 gives the full variable domain: DTGVSQNPRHKITKRGQNVTFRCDPISEHNRLYWYRQTLGQGPEFLTYFQNEAQLEKSRLLSDRFSAERPKGSFSTLEIQRTEQGDSAMYLCASSLGAEVPSTDTQYFGPGTRLTVL.

This chain connects TRBV28 to TRBJ1-2, with D uncertain. V lost 6 bases and J 6 bases, leaving 20 bases between the germline ends. Germline assignment: CDR1 MDHEN and CDR2 SYDVKM. The CDR3 is 15 amino acids. The CDR3 DNA reads TGTGCCAGCAGCCCCATTGACCGGAACGGGGATGGCTACACCTTC. It yields the protein CASSPIDRNGDGYTF.

A single count supports this clonotype. This chain connects TRBV5-4 to TRBJ2-5; TRBD1 agrees at 7 bases. The CDR3 sequence is 18 residues long. Germline lookup yields CDR1 SGHNT and CDR2 YYREEE (reference sequence). The trim removed 1 base at V and 4 bases at J, leaving 16 bases unmatched. DNA of the CDR3: TGTGCCAGCAGCTTGTCCCAGGGGGTGTATTCTAAAAGAGAGACCCAGTACTTC. It yields the protein CASSLSQGVYSKRETQYF.

The chain recombines TRBV27 with TRBJ1-1; D remains ambiguous. Trimming took off 6 bases at V and 3 bases at J, with 11 bases between the two ends. This CDR3 is built from 13 residues. The germline V gene encodes CDR1 MNHEY and CDR2 SMNVEV (reference sequence). CDR3 nucleotides: TGTGCCAGCAGATACAGTATCTACACTGAAGCTTTCTTT. Amino acid sequence: CASRYSIYTEAFF.

This clonotype occurred a few times. The CDR3 sequence: CASSPINRYNEQFF. In DNA, the CDR3 is TGTGCCAGCAGTCCGATTAACCGATACAATGAGCAGTTCTTC. V usage is TRBV28 and J usage is TRBJ2-1; D call uncertain. V was trimmed by 5 bases and J by 4 bases, leaving 12 bases between them. The CDR3 runs 14 residues. Germline CDR1 reads MDHEN; CDR2 reads SYDVKM.

Turning to this clonotype: The CDR3 carries no conserved terminal phenylalanine or tryptophan, so it likely arises from a read error. The J gene is TRBJ2-7, the V gene TRBV5-1; D remains unclear. V lost 4 bases, J lost 2 bases, and 7 bases lay in between. The CDR3 is 12 amino acids. Germline V gene data show CDR1 as SGHRS and CDR2 as YFSETQ. The CDR3 bases are TGCGCCAGCAGCCGTATCCCCTACGAGCAGTACTTA. Residues: CASSRIPYEQYL.

The genes are TRBV7-6 and TRBJ2-7; no reliable D call. The length of the CDR3 is 12 residues. Looked up from germline, CDR1 is SGHVS and CDR2 is FNYEAQ. Trimming took off 5 bases at V and 7 bases at J, with 12 bases between the two ends. The CDR3 spells CASSPLPREQYF. Here the CDR3 DNA reads TGTGCCAGCAGCCCCCTCCCCCGGGAGCAGTACTTC.

The rearrangement joins TRBV6-6 to TRBJ2-3; TRBD1 might be the D (6 bases). The V end was cut by 5 bases, the J end by 1 base, with 13 bases between. This CDR3 is 15 amino acids long. Germline loops: CDR1 MNHNY, CDR2 SVGAGI (reference sequence). The CDR3 here is CASSEEQGGTDTQYF. In nucleotides, the CDR3 is TGTGCCAGCAGTGAGGAACAGGGTGGCACAGATACGCAGTATTTT.

This clonotype was found a few times. This CDR3 reads CASSSGTGGGEQYF. The CDR3 bases are TGTGCCAGCAGCTCCGGGACAGGGGGCGGCGAGCAGTACTTC. The chain has TRBV7-9 and TRBJ2-7, with 12 bases identical to TRBD1. V trimming: 4 bases; J trimming: 6 bases; junction bases outside the gene matches: 4. CDR3 length: 14 amino acids. Germline-derived CDR1 and CDR2 are SEHNR and FQNEAQ (reference sequence). The full variable domain, completed using reference TRBV7-9 and TRBJ2-7, is DTGVSQNPRHKITKRGQNVTFRCDPISEHNRLYWYRQTLGQGPEFLTYFQNEAQLEKSRLLSDRFSAERPKGSFSTLEIQRTEQGDSAMYLCASSSGTGGGEQYFGPGTRLTVT.

This clonotype has just a few counts. The rearrangement links TRBV7-6 to TRBJ1-4; 9 positions match TRBD1. Germline lookup yields CDR1 SGHVS and CDR2 FNYEAQ. There are 13 residues in the CDR3. The junction had 6 bases not matched to a gene; V was cut back by 8 bases and J by 8 bases. The CDR3 region is CASRTGAGEKLFF. The CDR3 DNA sequence: TGTGCCAGCCGGACAGGGGCAGGGGAAAAACTGTTTTTT.

CDR3: CASSPRASNEKLFF. The CDR3 nucleotides read TGTGCCAGCAGCCCCCGGGCTTCTAATGAAAAACTGTTTTTT. The chain recombines TRBV9 with TRBJ1-4, with D uncertain. Trimming removed 4 bases at V and 3 bases at J, with 10 bases between. Germline loops: CDR1 SGDLS, CDR2 YYNGEE. This CDR3 comprises 14 residues. The whole variable domain, filled in from reference TRBV9 and TRBJ1-4, reads DSGVTQTPKHLITATGQRVTLRCSPRSGDLSVYWYQQSLDQGLQFLIQYYNGEERAKGNILERFSAQQFPDLHSELNLSSLELGDSALYFCASSPRASNEKLFFGSGTQLSVL.

This clonotype was detected only a few times. The chain employs TRBV29-1 and TRBJ1-2, with a possible D match to TRBD1 (6 bases). The CDR3 has 14 residues. Germline V gene sequence: CDR1 SQVTM, CDR2 ANQGSEA. Trimming cost V 4 bases and J 4 bases, with 16 bases left between them. The CDR3 spells CSVAPRGQPYGYTF. The DNA for the CDR3 is TGCAGCGTTGCCCCCCGGGGGCAGCCCTATGGCTACACCTTC. The whole variable domain, filled in from reference TRBV29-1 and TRBJ1-2, reads SAVISQKPSRDICQRGTSLTIQCQVDSQVTMMFWYRQQPGQSLTLIATANQGSEATYESGFVIDKFPISRPNLTFSTLTVSNMSPEDSSIYLCSVAPRGQPYGYTFGSGTRLTVV.

This clonotype was seen just once. This could be a read error, since a much larger clone is one nucleotide away. The J gene is TRBJ2-3, the V gene TRBV12-3 or TRBV12-4, with D unresolved. This CDR3 region has 15 residues. V was clipped by 1 base and J by 10 bases, with 18 bases between them. CDR3 sequence (DNA): TGTGCCAGCAGTTTAGGCGCGCGCGGTTCGGATGCGCAGTATTTT. Protein product: CASSLGARGSDAQYF.

V gene TRBV6-6 combines with J gene TRBJ1-1; 8 bases fit TRBD1. The CDR3 consists of 15 residues. Per germline, CDR1 MNHNY and CDR2 SVGAGI (reference sequence). V was clipped by 2 bases and J by 10 bases; unmatched bases: 12. CDR3 region: CASSYTGQEREGAFF. As DNA, the CDR3 is TGTGCCAGCAGTTACACGGGACAGGAGAGAGAGGGAGCTTTCTTT.

This clonotype was detected only once. The V call is TRBV4-1, the J call TRBJ1-1; no firm D call. Between the trimmed V and J ends, which lost 2 bases and 0 bases, there was a span of 4 bases. Germline CDR1 is MGHRA and CDR2 is YSYEKL. CDR3 length: 13 residues. CDR3 nucleotide sequence: TGCGCCAGCAGCCAACGTGTGAACACTGAAGCTTTCTTT. Translated, it gives CASSQRVNTEAFF.

This clonotype was seen a handful of times. This chain uses TRBV28 with TRBJ2-5, with 7 positions matching TRBD2. The germline gives CDR1 MDHEN, CDR2 SYDVKM. V lost 0 bases and J lost 2; bases outside the gene matches: 6. The CDR3 extends over 16 amino acids. This CDR3 reads CASSLWAGEGQETQYF. CDR3 bases: TGTGCCAGCAGTTTATGGGCGGGAGAGGGGCAAGAGACCCAGTACTTC.

Turning to this clonotype: An end of the junction differs from the germline gene, which may be a read error. The J gene is TRBJ2-1, the V gene TRBV5-6, with D perhaps TRBD2 (6 bases). CDR1 SGHDT and CDR2 YYEEEE come from the germline V gene. CDR3 length: 14 residues. CDR3: CASSPGVIYNEPFF. DNA for the CDR3: TGTGCAAGCAGTCCGGGGGTTATCTACAATGAGCCGTTCTTC.

The chain joins TRBV9 to TRBJ2-1; 9 bases agree with TRBD2. The CDR3 loop spans 17 amino acids. With V trimmed by 0 bases and J by 7 bases, 11 bases remained unmatched. Per the germline V gene, CDR1 is SGDLS and CDR2 is YYNGEE. The CDR3 DNA reads as TGTGCCAGCAGCGTAGGTGCCCCAGCGGGAGGAGGAAATGAGCAGTTCTTC. As protein: CASSVGAPAGGGNEQFF.

The V and J genes are TRBV4-1 and TRBJ2-7, with D perhaps TRBD1 (6 bases). The germline gives CDR1 MGHRA, CDR2 YSYEKL. Trimming left V 6 bases short and J 5 bases short, with 14 bases between. CDR3 size: 13 residues. The CDR3 region is CASRGQSEDEQYF. The CDR3 bases are TGCGCCAGCAGAGGACAGAGCGAGGACGAGCAGTACTTC.

This clonotype appeared many times. The chain has TRBV4-1 and TRBJ1-6; D is unclear. V was clipped by 4 bases and J by 8 bases, with 21 bases between them. The CDR3 covers 17 residues. Germline lookup yields CDR1 MGHRA and CDR2 YSYEKL. The CDR3 loop reads CASSRTDRPRTDSPLHF. The DNA of the CDR3 is TGCGCCAGCAGCCGCACGGACCGTCCACGTACGGATTCACCCCTCCACTTT.

V usage is TRBV4-2 and J usage is TRBJ2-2; tentative D call: TRBD2 (6 bases). CDR3 size: 14 residues. Germline-derived CDR1 and CDR2 are LGHNA and YNFKEQ. The V gene lost 4 bases and the J gene lost 6 bases, with 12 bases spanning the gap. CDR3 amino acids: CASSPPRGSGELFF. CDR3 DNA sequence: TGTGCCAGCAGCCCCCCGCGGGGCTCCGGGGAGCTGTTTTTT.

About this clonotype itself: Given a much more abundant clone one base away, this may be a read error. The chain combines TRBV7-2 with TRBJ2-4; 7 nucleotides agree with TRBD1. Germline values: CDR1 SGHTA, CDR2 FQGNSA. This CDR3 comprises 14 residues. The CDR3 sequence is CANSLESGGNIQYF. CDR3 DNA: TGTGCCAACAGCTTAGAATCAGGGGGAAACATTCAGTACTTC.

This clonotype was seen a few times. The rearrangement joins TRBV7-9 to TRBJ2-2; D may correspond to TRBD1 or TRBD2 (6 bases each). Deletions cut 0 bases from V and 2 bases from J, with 16 bases between. Germline V CDR1 and CDR2: SEHNR, FQNEAQ (reference sequence). CDR3 length: 18 residues. CDR3 in DNA: TGTGCCAGCAGCTTAGCTGGGGGGCCGAAGAGAAACACCGGGGAGCTGTTTTTT. It specifies CASSLAGGPKRNTGELFF.

The table lists this clonotype with a few counts. The V and J genes are TRBV11-1 and TRBJ1-2, with TRBD1 identical over 9 bases. V gave up 4 bases and J gave up 4 bases; unmatched junction bases: 10. The CDR3 spans 16 residues. Germline-derived CDR1 and CDR2 are SGHAT and FQDESV (reference sequence). CDR3 region: CASSSIQGAVVYGYTF. The CDR3 DNA reads as TGTGCCAGCAGCTCGATACAGGGGGCCGTCGTCTATGGCTACACCTTC.

This sequence joins TRBV27 and TRBJ2-1, with TRBD2 identical over 8 bases. J gave up 7 bases and V 4 bases, and 6 bases lay outside the gene matches. The germline V gene has CDR1 MNHEY and CDR2 SMNVEV (reference sequence). The CDR3 is 14 residues long. CDR3 in amino acids: CASSYEREWNEQFF. Written as DNA, the CDR3 is TGTGCCAGCAGTTATGAGCGGGAGTGGAATGAGCAGTTCTTC.